The clone carrying this TCR beta chain was observed at least ten times. Its antigen is currently unknown. The CDR3 is made up of 13 amino acids. CDR1 and CDR2 (germline): SGHAT, FQNNGV. V lost 5 bases and J lost 4, with 9 bases in between. Amplified TCR beta CDR3 regions came from RNA transcripts. TCR CDR3 regions were first amplified by RT-PCR with HTBI primers. TCRdb used MiXCR to reprocess the multiplex PCR reads, holding one entry per CDR3 protein. The repertoire holds hundreds of thousands of distinct CDR3 sequences, with roughly 13% as singletons. This entry comes from a study of T cells in Graves' hyperthyroidism and ophthalmopathy. Clinical symptoms, serum thyroxine and TRAb, thyroid ultrasound and orbital computed tomography together formed the diagnostic basis. Regarding the study as a whole: The model forecast ophthalmopathy, anticipating it by a median about six months before onset.

The gene calls are TRBV11-2 and TRBJ2-1; D is unresolved. Sequencing was carried out using blood. The clonotype was recovered from a woman aged 30 to 39 with Graves' hyperthyroidism. CDR3 sequence (DNA): TGTGCCAGCAGCCTCGACACATACAATGAGCAGTTCTTC. It encodes CASSLDTYNEQFF.